This T cell receptor beta chain was retrieved from a study of CD8 T cells in ankylosing spondylitis. The sample holds a few counts of this clonotype. Its specificity is not known. Per the germline V gene, CDR1 is SGHTA and CDR2 is FQGNSA. V was cut by 3 bases and J by 10 bases, with 13 bases left in between. The CDR3 is made up of 14 amino acids. Study observations and caveats: Characteristic, it appeared, of ankylosing spondylitis blood was a TCR beta motif of seven or eight highly homologous variants. Matched synovial fluid from ankylosing spondylitis patients was reported to be enriched for disease-linked clones.

Using quantitative 5'-RACE with molecular barcodes, the authors made TCR beta libraries. TCRdb reanalysed the 5' RACE reads using MiXCR and keeps one entry per CDR3 protein. The data show hundreds of thousands of distinct CDR3 sequences, about 24% seen once. The rearrangement links TRBV7-2 to TRBJ1-6; D possibly corresponds to TRBD1 (5 bases). The origin of this receptor is a male donor with ankylosing spondylitis. Sequencing was done on a sample of blood, either unsorted or a sorted T cell fraction (not recorded which). The CDR3 DNA reads as TGTGCCAGCAGCTTCACCGGGGGGGGATCACCCCTCCACTTT. Residues: CASSFTGGGSPLHF.